The entry below gives a single TCR beta chain sequence along with its context. The antigen remains undetermined. CDR1 MDHEN and CDR2 SYDVKM come from the germline V gene. This CDR3 comprises 15 residues. The V gene end was trimmed by 5 bases and the J gene end by 5 bases; junction bases not matched to a gene: 7. The data derive from a study of cytomegalovirus exposure and HLA in healthy donors. Study-wide results and limits: More clonal expansion characterized HLA-associated TCR beta chains than equally common others in a later analysis. TCR beta V- and J-gene trimming was later associated with a missense DCLRE1C variant. In vitro testing confirmed three CMV-associated chains as specific for CMV antigens.

Use of 60 Vbeta and 13 Jbeta primers characterized the PCR. Sequencing was performed with immunoSEQ multiplex PCR; in TCRdb, only in-frame clones are kept and a portion is missing. The sample's table shows some 51,000 clones. The chain joins TRBV28 to TRBJ2-5; 11 nucleotides line up with TRBD2. The sample was PBMCs. The clonotype was recovered from a man aged 35-49 years in good health and CMV-seropositive. CDR3: CASSDSLAGAETQYF. CDR3 bases: TGTGCCAGCAGTGACTCACTAGCGGGAGCGGAGACCCAGTACTTC. Filled out from reference TRBV28 and TRBJ2-5, the complete variable domain reads DVKVTQSSRYLVKRTGEKVFLECVQDMDHENMFWYRQDPGLGLRLIYFSYDVKMKEKGDIPEGYSVSREKKERFSLILESASTNQTSMYLCASSDSLAGAETQYFGPGTRLLVL.